Listed here is a single T cell receptor (beta chain). The data were taken from a study of blood T cell repertoires in COVID-19. J was trimmed by 3 bases and V by 3 bases; bases with no gene match: 1. The V gene's germline CDR1 is LNHDA and CDR2 SQIVND (reference sequence). There are 14 residues in the CDR3. Repertoires were generated with immunoSEQ multiplex PCR, while TCRdb's copy carries only in-frame clones and drops some. The table lists 50,000 to 70,000 clones, about 86% of them singletons. The receptor's source is a man aged 45 to 65 with active COVID-19. This chain joins TRBV19 and TRBJ2-1; 8 nucleotides match TRBD1. The sample comprised peripheral blood. CDR3 bases: TGTGCCAGTAGTATCGGACAGGGCTACAATGAGCAGTTCTTC. Its protein is CASSIGQGYNEQFF.